This TCR beta chain was retrieved from a study of memory CD4+ T cells and cytomegalovirus serostatus. Whole-study context: Of the healthy Belgian adults, 9 were CMV seropositive and 24 seronegative.

Trimming cost V 1 base and J 0 bases, with 21 bases left between them. The CDR3 covers 19 residues. The germline V gene has CDR1 SGHVS and CDR2 FQNEAQ. Single viable CD3+CD4+CD8-CD45RO+ cells were sorted as the memory CD4+ T cells. Serostatus was set by detecting CMV pp150, pp28, p38, p52 IgG. Positive selection with CD4 microbeads enriched total CD4+ T cells. The study, taken as a whole, reports: Repertoires predicted CMV serostatus with median bootstrapped AUC of roughly 0.95.

In regard to this clone: Its antigen is unknown.

This table comes from immunoSEQ multiplex PCR, and its TCRdb copy is limited to in-frame clones, with some not included. This table holds tens of thousands of clones, roughly 78% found once. Sample: memory CD4+ T cells from blood. This TCR was recovered from an adult in good health and CMV-seronegative. The chain is built from TRBV7-8 and TRBJ1-1; D gene unclear. The chain's CDR3 is CASSLEVWLPVLMNTEAFF. The DNA for the CDR3 is TGTGCCAGCAGCTTAGAGGTTTGGCTACCGGTCCTGATGAACACTGAAGCTTTCTTT.